Presented here are 24 T cell receptor beta chains from one specimen sequenced in a study of beta chain features in type 1 diabetes. These TCRs are of unknown antigen specificity. Findings and caveats of the study: For Type 1 diabetes patients, all four CD4+ subsets carried TCRB CDR3s that were moderately but significantly shorter.

Every isolated RNA sample was fully reverse transcribed, so sequencing captured expressed TCRB transcripts. The assay was immunoSEQ multiplex PCR, and TCRdb's table has in-frame clones only and misses some. The sample carries approximately 160,000 clones, roughly 63% recorded once. The sequenced sample was naive CD4+ T cells from blood. The receptors come from a man aged 25-40 years with type 1 diabetes.

This chain links TRBV7-9 with TRBJ2-4; a possible D gene is TRBD1 (5 bases). The CDR3 totals 15 residues. CDR1 and CDR2 (germline): SEHNR, FQNEAQ (reference sequence). Trimming removed 1 base at V and 1 base at J, with 8 bases between. CDR3 sequence (DNA): TGTGCCAGCAGCTTAGACAGGCTCGCCAAAAACATTCAGTACTTC. This gives the protein CASSLDRLAKNIQYF.

The rearrangement links TRBV11-3 to TRBJ2-1, with 7 bases matching TRBD1. Germline V gene sequence: CDR1 SGHNT, CDR2 YENEEA. The CDR3 has 13 residues. Trimming cost V 3 bases and J 4 bases; bases outside gene matches: 0. The CDR3 protein is CASSLGQYNEQFF. CDR3 nucleotide sequence: TGTGCCAGCAGCTTGGGACAGTACAATGAGCAGTTCTTC.

This chain connects TRBV5-1 to TRBJ1-2, with 9 bases fitting TRBD1. CDR3 size: 15 residues. Looked up from germline, CDR1 is SGHRS and CDR2 is YFSETQ. J was trimmed by 2 bases and V by 2 bases; bases with no gene match: 4. Written as DNA, the CDR3 is TGCGCCAGCAGCTTCTCCGGGACAGGGAACTATGGCTACACCTTC. Amino acid sequence: CASSFSGTGNYGYTF.

The J gene is TRBJ2-5, the V gene TRBV25-1; possible D gene TRBD2, 5 bases. Trimming pared 5 bases from V and 2 bases from J, leaving 12 bases between. The CDR3 contains 14 residues. CDR1 and CDR2 (germline): MGHDK, SYGVNS. The CDR3 bases are TGTGCCAGCAGTACGTCCGGGGTTCAAGAGACCCAGTACTTC. Translation gives CASSTSGVQETQYF.

This clone has only one observation. The chain carries TRBV9 and TRBJ2-7, with 7 bases that match TRBD1. The J segment lost 3 bases and the V segment lost 0 bases, leaving 0 bases of the junction unmatched. The CDR3 runs to 13 residues. CDR1 is SGDLS, CDR2 YYNGEE, per germline. The CDR3 nucleotides read TGTGCCAGCAGCGTAGACAGGGGCTACGAGCAGTACTTC. This encodes CASSVDRGYEQYF. Full variable domain (missing parts from reference TRBV9 and TRBJ2-7): DSGVTQTPKHLITATGQRVTLRCSPRSGDLSVYWYQQSLDQGLQFLIQYYNGEERAKGNILERFSAQQFPDLHSELNLSSLELGDSALYFCASSVDRGYEQYFGPGTRLTVT.

This clone was counted only a few times. CDR3 amino acids: CASSVNEETQYF. The CDR3 bases are TGTGCCAGCAGCGTAAACGAAGAGACCCAGTACTTC. The V gene is TRBV9, the J gene TRBJ2-5; D unresolved. Germline V lookup: CDR1 SGDLS, CDR2 YYNGEE. The CDR3 covers 12 residues. With 1 base removed from V and 3 bases from J, the gap between germline ends came to 4 bases.

The V gene is TRBV7-9, the J gene TRBJ2-3, with D maybe TRBD1 (6 bases). Germline V gene lookup returns CDR1 SEHNR and CDR2 FQNEAQ (reference sequence). Trimming removed 3 bases from V and 2 bases from J, with 12 bases in between. CDR3 length equals 15 residues. CDR3 amino acids: CASSFGGQYTDTQYF. CDR3 sequence (DNA): TGTGCCAGCAGCTTCGGCGGACAGTACACAGATACGCAGTATTTT.

J is TRBJ2-7 and V is TRBV7-2; no firm D call. The ends were cut back, 8 bases at V and 3 bases at J, with 2 bases in the middle. From germline, CDR1 is SGHTA and CDR2 FQGNSA. CDR3 length: 9 residues. The CDR3: CASGYEQYF. In nucleotides, the CDR3 is TGTGCCAGCGGCTACGAGCAGTACTTC. Combining the CDR3 with reference TRBV7-2 and TRBJ2-7 gives the whole variable domain GAGVSQSPSNKVTEKGKDVELRCDPISGHTALYWYRQSLGQGLEFLIYFQGNSAPDKSGLPSDRFSAERTGGSVSTLTIQRTQQEDSAVYLCASGYEQYFGPGTRLTVT.

The chain employs TRBV29-1 and TRBJ1-1; 9 bases fit TRBD1. Germline CDR1 SQVTM, CDR2 ANQGSEA. With V trimmed by 5 bases and J by 4 bases, 8 bases remained unmatched. There are 14 residues in the CDR3. This CDR3 is CSVSTGTGSTEAFF. CDR3 DNA sequence: TGCAGCGTTTCAACCGGGACAGGGTCCACTGAAGCTTTCTTT.

V usage is TRBV9 and J usage is TRBJ2-5; 7 bases are shared with TRBD2. This CDR3 spans 16 amino acids. V lost 4 bases and J lost 2; bases outside the gene matches: 11. Per the germline V gene, CDR1 is SGDLS and CDR2 is YYNGEE. CDR3 loop: CASSPRLTGGQETQYF. The DNA for the CDR3 is TGTGCCAGCAGCCCACGACTCACGGGGGGACAAGAGACCCAGTACTTC.

This clone was recorded a few times. This chain links TRBV6-5 with TRBJ2-5; D is perhaps TRBD1 (5 bases). CDR1 MNHEY and CDR2 SVGAGI come from the germline V gene. CDR3 length: 13 amino acids. Trimming removed 6 bases at V and 5 bases at J, with 13 bases between. CDR3 amino acids: CASRPQGRETQYF. DNA of the CDR3: TGTGCCAGCAGACCCCAGGGCAGGGAGACCCAGTACTTC.

This sequence joins TRBV4-1 and TRBJ1-4; D ambiguous. The germline V and J ends were trimmed by 2 bases and 2 bases, with 9 bases remaining between them. There are 15 residues in the CDR3. CDR1 is MGHRA, CDR2 YSYEKL, per germline. This CDR3 is CASSQHRRTNEKLFF. For the CDR3, the DNA is TGCGCCAGCAGCCAACATCGTCGGACTAATGAAAAACTGTTTTTT.

The rearrangement uses TRBV28 and TRBJ1-1; no definite D call. Germline V gene sequence: CDR1 MDHEN, CDR2 SYDVKM. V was cut by 6 bases and J by 5 bases, with 10 bases left in between. The CDR3 sequence is 12 residues long. CDR3 DNA: TGTGCCAGCAGCCGGTACGGGACTGAAGCTTTCTTT. It translates to CASSRYGTEAFF.

CDR3 DNA sequence: TGCAGTGCTCGGGGGGCTGAGACCCAGTACTTC. Translated: CSARGAETQYF. The V and J genes are TRBV20-1 and TRBJ2-5; possibly TRBD2 for D (7 bases). Germline V gene data show CDR1 as DFQATT and CDR2 as SNEGSKA (reference sequence). The CDR3 is made up of 11 amino acids. Trimming stripped 5 bases from V and 5 bases from J, with 9 bases between.

This clone was observed a few times. The V gene is TRBV29-1, the J gene TRBJ2-3; 13 positions agree with TRBD2. The CDR3 consists of 13 residues. Germline assignment: CDR1 SQVTM and CDR2 ANQGSEA. After removal of 7 bases from V and 6 bases from J, the junction contained 4 bases not matched to a gene. CDR3 amino acids: CSAGLAGRDTQYF. In DNA form, the CDR3 reads TGCAGCGCGGGACTAGCGGGGAGGGATACGCAGTATTTT.

This chain uses TRBV7-9 with TRBJ1-2; D gene ambiguous. The CDR3 is made up of 17 amino acids. V lost 0 bases and J 1 base, leaving 15 bases between the germline ends. Germline V lookup: CDR1 SEHNR, CDR2 FQNEAQ (reference sequence). CDR3 region: CASSLAIVTDGNYGYTF. The CDR3 DNA reads TGTGCCAGCAGCTTAGCGATAGTTACGGACGGTAACTATGGCTACACCTTC.

This clone turned up a few times. The chain links TRBV14 to TRBJ1-4, with 8 bases matching TRBD1. Germline CDR1 reads SGHDN; CDR2 reads FVKESK. This CDR3 region has 15 residues. The J segment lost 2 bases and the V segment lost 4 bases, leaving 3 bases of the junction unmatched. CDR3 protein: CASSPRTGTNEKLFF. CDR3 nucleotides: TGTGCCAGCAGCCCCCGGACAGGGACTAATGAAAAACTGTTTTTT.

The V and J genes are TRBV7-9 and TRBJ2-1, with D possibly being TRBD1 (5 bases). Deletions cut 6 bases from V and 5 bases from J, with 14 bases between. The CDR3 covers 14 residues. The germline gives CDR1 SEHNR, CDR2 FQNEAQ (reference sequence). The CDR3 spells CASSVMGPDNEQFF. For the CDR3, the DNA is TGTGCCAGCAGTGTGATGGGGCCTGACAATGAGCAGTTCTTC.

Only a few counts were recorded for this clone. The V call is TRBV30, the J call TRBJ2-3; TRBD2 is a possible D gene (5 bases). Trimming shortened V by 6 bases and J by 4 bases, and 11 bases separated the two germline ends. This CDR3 is built from 12 residues. The germline CDR1 and CDR2 sequences are GTSNPN and SVGIG (reference sequence). CDR3 protein: CACQLGADTQYF. Here the CDR3 DNA reads TGTGCCTGCCAACTAGGCGCAGATACGCAGTATTTT.

The chain couples TRBV25-1 to TRBJ2-3; unclear D gene. This CDR3 has 14 amino acids. Germline values: CDR1 MGHDK, CDR2 SYGVNS. Trimming took off 2 bases at V and 1 base at J, with 7 bases between the two ends. CDR3 sequence reads: CASSERLGTDTQYF. The CDR3 bases are TGTGCCAGCAGTGAACGTCTTGGCACAGATACGCAGTATTTT.

The rearrangement links TRBV29-1 to TRBJ1-2; D perhaps matches TRBD1 (5 bases). CDR3 size: 15 residues. Trimming left V 7 bases short and J 2 bases short, with 20 bases between. Looked up from germline, CDR1 is SQVTM and CDR2 is ANQGSEA. The CDR3 bases are TGCAGCGCCGAGAAAGGGGCTGGAATAAACTATGGCTACACCTTC. Translation gives CSAEKGAGINYGYTF.

V gene TRBV28 combines with J gene TRBJ1-5, with 8 bases identical to TRBD1. The CDR3 spans 11 residues. V trimming: 2 bases; J trimming: 15 bases; junction bases outside the gene matches: 3. Per germline, CDR1 MDHEN and CDR2 SYDVKM. The CDR3, as DNA: TGTGCCAGCAGTTTAGGCACAGGGGGGCATTTT. This gives the protein CASSLGTGGHF.

This clone was picked up a small number of times. CDR3: CSAGDREYYGYTF. CDR3 bases: TGCAGCGCCGGGGACAGGGAGTACTATGGCTACACCTTC. The J gene is TRBJ1-2, the V gene TRBV29-1, with 9 bases matching TRBD1. The CDR3 sequence is 13 residues long. Germline V CDR1 and CDR2: SQVTM, ANQGSEA. Germline trimming cut 7 bases from V and 3 bases from J; bases unmatched to any gene: 6.

The V and J genes are TRBV9 and TRBJ1-5; tentatively, D is TRBD1 (6 bases). Trimming left V 2 bases short and J 3 bases short, with 9 bases between. Germline values: CDR1 SGDLS, CDR2 YYNGEE. This CDR3 has 14 amino acids. The CDR3 DNA reads as TGTGCCAGCAGCGTCGGGACAATCAATCAGCCCCAGCATTTT. Protein sequence: CASSVGTINQPQHF.